The 23 T cell receptor beta chains below all came from one sample that was sequenced in a study of blood T cell repertoires in COVID-19. This table comes from immunoSEQ multiplex PCR, and its TCRdb copy is limited to in-frame clones, with some not included. The sample carries about 150,000 clones, roughly 72% recorded once. The sample comprised peripheral blood. All receptors derive from a woman at least 80 years old with acute or convalescent COVID-19.

The gene calls are TRBV7-9 and TRBJ1-4; the D is unclear. Between the trimmed V and J ends, which lost 5 bases and 0 bases, there was a span of 13 bases. Per germline, CDR1 SEHNR and CDR2 FQNEAQ (reference sequence). This CDR3 comprises 16 residues. CDR3 sequence: CASSLTRSTTNEKLFF. In DNA form, the CDR3 reads TGTGCCAGCAGCCTTACCAGGTCTACAACTAATGAAAAACTGTTTTTT. The full variable domain, with the rest looked up from reference TRBV7-9 and TRBJ1-4, is DTGVSQNPRHKITKRGQNVTFRCDPISEHNRLYWYRQTLGQGPEFLTYFQNEAQLEKSRLLSDRFSAERPKGSFSTLEIQRTEQGDSAMYLCASSLTRSTTNEKLFFGSGTQLSVL.

There are a few counts of this clone. The chain carries TRBV30 and TRBJ2-2; no clear D gene. Germline CDR1 reads GTSNPN; CDR2 reads SVGIG (reference sequence). The CDR3 runs to 13 residues. V lost 1 base, J lost 6 bases, and 9 bases lay in between. As DNA, the CDR3 is TGTGCCTGGAGTGGGCTGGTTGCCGGGGAGCTGTTTTTT. Translation gives CAWSGLVAGELFF. The full variable domain, with the rest looked up from reference TRBV30 and TRBJ2-2, is SQTIHQWPATLVQPVGSPLSLECTVEGTSNPNLYWYRQAAGRGLQLLFYSVGIGQISSEVPQNLSASRPQDRQFILSSKKLLLSDSGFYLCAWSGLVAGELFFGEGSRLTVL.

The chain has TRBV6-4 and TRBJ2-2, with D tentatively TRBD2 (6 bases). The CDR3 runs to 13 residues. In germline, CDR1 is MRHNA, CDR2 SNTAGT. Trimming shortened V by 5 bases and J by 7 bases, and 11 bases separated the two germline ends. For the CDR3, the DNA is TGTGCCAGCAGTCGGGAGTCGAGCGGGGAGCTGTTTTTT. Residues: CASSRESSGELFF.

The rearrangement links TRBV20-1 to TRBJ1-1; the D is unclear. V was trimmed by 3 bases and J by 1 base, leaving 6 bases between them. The V gene's germline CDR1 is DFQATT and CDR2 SNEGSKA (reference sequence). The CDR3 extends over 12 amino acids. The chain's CDR3 is CSASQANTEAFF. The CDR3 DNA sequence: TGCAGTGCTAGTCAGGCGAACACTGAAGCTTTCTTT.

The rearrangement links TRBV6-5 to TRBJ1-2; D not certain. V was trimmed by 2 bases and J by 8 bases, leaving 18 bases between them. The V gene's germline CDR1 is MNHEY and CDR2 SVGAGI. This CDR3 is built from 15 residues. The CDR3 DNA follows: TGTGCCAGCAGTTACGTTGCGGGAGTGTCTAGCGGCTACACCTTC. As protein: CASSYVAGVSSGYTF.

The chain carries TRBV5-8 and TRBJ1-2, with 7 nucleotides matching TRBD1. Looked up from germline, CDR1 is SGHTS and CDR2 is YDEGEE. The CDR3 runs 15 residues. After removal of 0 bases from V and 3 bases from J, the junction contained 5 bases not matched to a gene. CDR3 coding DNA: TGTGCCAGCAGCTTGGCAAGGGGGCAGGACTATGGCTACACCTTC. Residues: CASSLARGQDYGYTF.

In nucleotides, the CDR3 is TGTGCCAGCAGCCCACCGCCGGGACAGGGTACGGATGAGCAGTTCTTC. It specifies CASSPPPGQGTDEQFF. The V gene is TRBV4-2, the J gene TRBJ2-1, with 9 bases lining up with TRBD1. V trimming: 4 bases; J trimming: 8 bases; junction bases outside the gene matches: 12. This CDR3 comprises 16 residues. Per germline, CDR1 LGHNA and CDR2 YNFKEQ.

This chain joins TRBV18 and TRBJ1-4; the D gene is possibly TRBD1 (6 bases). The germline V gene encodes CDR1 KGHSH and CDR2 LQKENI. V was cut by 2 bases and J by 8 bases, with 12 bases left in between. CDR3 length: 14 residues. CDR3 nucleotide sequence: TGTGCCAGCTCACCAGGACAGTATAACGAAAAACTGTTTTTT. Amino acid sequence: CASSPGQYNEKLFF.

The J gene is TRBJ1-6, the V gene TRBV9, with TRBD1 as a possible D gene (5 bases). Germline CDR1 SGDLS, CDR2 YYNGEE. The CDR3 is 16 residues long. V shed 3 bases and J shed 5 bases, with 15 bases lying between them. CDR3 sequence reads: CASSAGSGLNNSPLHF. In DNA, the CDR3 is TGTGCCAGCAGCGCAGGGTCAGGGCTGAATAATTCACCCCTCCACTTT.

The chain employs TRBV5-1 and TRBJ2-5, with 7 bases fitting TRBD1. The CDR3 covers 19 residues. Germline V gene data show CDR1 as SGHRS and CDR2 as YFSETQ. The V segment lost 0 bases and the J segment 0 bases; nucleotides outside the gene matches: 14. This CDR3 reads CASSLERQGRGVYQETQYF. CDR3 coding DNA: TGCGCCAGCAGCTTGGAAAGACAGGGCCGAGGGGTGTACCAAGAGACCCAGTACTTC.

CDR3 DNA sequence: TGCGCCAGCAGCTTGTGGGTCGGGGAGTATCGCACTGAAGCTTTCTTT. Translation gives CASSLWVGEYRTEAFF. This sequence joins TRBV5-1 and TRBJ1-1, with D uncertain. Trimming pared 1 base from V and 4 bases from J, leaving 17 bases between. Germline CDR1 reads SGHRS; CDR2 reads YFSETQ. CDR3 length equals 16 residues.

This sequence joins TRBV18 and TRBJ1-2; the match to TRBD1 covers 7 bases. Germline CDR1 is KGHSH and CDR2 is LQKENI. The CDR3 contains 13 residues. After removal of 8 bases from V and 8 bases from J, the junction contained 11 bases not matched to a gene. The CDR3 loop is CASHKGDSDGYTF. In DNA, the CDR3 is TGTGCCAGCCATAAGGGGGACAGTGACGGCTACACCTTC.

The chain employs TRBV6-4 and TRBJ1-6; 10 nucleotides align to TRBD1. The CDR3 runs 14 residues. CDR1 is MRHNA, CDR2 SNTAGT, per germline. V gave up 0 bases and J gave up 14 bases; unmatched junction bases: 4. CDR3 region: CASSDSPGTGALHF. DNA of the CDR3: TGTGCCAGCAGTGACTCCCCCGGGACAGGGGCCCTCCACTTT.

CDR3 nucleotide sequence: TGTGCCAGCAGCCATGGGACAGGGGTTGGCAATCAGCCCCAGCATTTT. As protein: CASSHGTGVGNQPQHF. V and J are TRBV5-8 and TRBJ1-5; 10 positions agree with TRBD1. After removal of 4 bases from V and 2 bases from J, the junction contained 6 bases not matched to a gene. Germline V lookup: CDR1 SGHTS, CDR2 YDEGEE. The CDR3 has 16 residues.

CDR3 nucleotides: TGTGCCAGCAGTCGAGACGGAGGTAGCGAGCAGTACTTC. The encoded protein is CASSRDGGSEQYF. V is TRBV2 and J is TRBJ2-7; D perhaps matches TRBD2 (5 bases). V was cut by 5 bases and J by 6 bases, with 14 bases left in between. The CDR3 covers 13 residues. Germline V gene data show CDR1 as SNHLY and CDR2 as FYNNEI.

The chain recombines TRBV4-1 with TRBJ2-5; D unclear. V shed 1 base and J shed 2 bases, with 20 bases lying between them. CDR3 length equals 18 residues. The germline V gene encodes CDR1 MGHRA and CDR2 YSYEKL. In DNA, the CDR3 is TGCGCCAGCAGCCAAGCTTTTATAGTACCCCCCCAACAAGAGACCCAGTACTTC. It yields the protein CASSQAFIVPPQQETQYF.

In this sample, this clone turned up a few times. The V gene is TRBV20-1, the J gene TRBJ1-2, with unresolved D. Trimming removed 3 bases from V and 6 bases from J, with 11 bases in between. CDR1 DFQATT and CDR2 SNEGSKA come from the germline V gene (reference sequence). The CDR3 spans 12 residues. CDR3 loop: CSASYGLDGYTF. The CDR3 region has the DNA TGCAGTGCTAGTTACGGTTTGGATGGCTACACCTTC.

This clone showed up just a few times. This chain uses TRBV4-3 with TRBJ1-1, with D maybe TRBD1 (6 bases). This CDR3 is built from 13 residues. Germline CDR1 LGHNA, CDR2 YSLEER. Deletions cut 0 bases from V and 8 bases from J, with 10 bases between. CDR3 sequence: CASSQEQGLEAFF. Written as DNA, the CDR3 is TGCGCCAGCAGCCAAGAACAGGGATTGGAAGCTTTCTTT.

J is TRBJ2-7 and V is TRBV2; the D call may be TRBD1 or TRBD2 (5 bases each). The CDR3 runs 14 residues. Germline lookup yields CDR1 SNHLY and CDR2 FYNNEI. With 7 bases removed from V and 2 bases from J, the gap between germline ends came to 15 bases. The CDR3 sequence is CASIEGLPPYEQYF. The DNA of the CDR3 is TGTGCCAGCATTGAGGGGCTACCACCCTACGAGCAGTACTTC.

This sequence joins TRBV4-1 and TRBJ1-1; D not certain. Germline V gene lookup returns CDR1 MGHRA and CDR2 YSYEKL. CDR3 size: 16 residues. V lost 0 bases to trimming and J lost 4 bases, with 15 bases between them. CDR3 in amino acids: CASSQDPGVRVTEAFF. The CDR3, as DNA: TGCGCCAGCAGCCAAGATCCAGGTGTACGCGTCACTGAAGCTTTCTTT.

The J gene is TRBJ2-1, the V gene TRBV6-2 or TRBV6-3; 9 bases fit TRBD1. Germline CDR1 MNHEY, CDR2 SVGEGT. CDR3 length: 19 residues. Germline trimming cut 2 bases from V and 1 base from J; bases unmatched to any gene: 12. CDR3 DNA sequence: TGTGCCAGCAGTTACCGGGACAGGGCGATCCTTAAGTCCTACAATGAGCAGTTCTTC. Translated, it gives CASSYRDRAILKSYNEQFF.

V gene TRBV10-3 combines with J gene TRBJ2-2, with D uncertain. From germline, CDR1 is ENHRY and CDR2 SYGVKD. CDR3 length equals 13 residues. The V end was cut by 8 bases, the J end by 4 bases, with 11 bases between. This CDR3 reads CAISTSSTGELFF. CDR3 DNA: TGTGCCATCTCGACTTCCAGCACCGGGGAGCTGTTTTTT.

The chain links TRBV9 to TRBJ2-7; 8 bases map to TRBD1. The CDR3 contains 15 residues. Trimming cost V 0 bases and J 5 bases; bases outside gene matches: 7. Per the germline V gene, CDR1 is SGDLS and CDR2 is YYNGEE. The CDR3 DNA follows: TGTGCCAGCAGCGTAGAGAGGACAGGGTGGGACGAGCAGTACTTC. It is translated as CASSVERTGWDEQYF.